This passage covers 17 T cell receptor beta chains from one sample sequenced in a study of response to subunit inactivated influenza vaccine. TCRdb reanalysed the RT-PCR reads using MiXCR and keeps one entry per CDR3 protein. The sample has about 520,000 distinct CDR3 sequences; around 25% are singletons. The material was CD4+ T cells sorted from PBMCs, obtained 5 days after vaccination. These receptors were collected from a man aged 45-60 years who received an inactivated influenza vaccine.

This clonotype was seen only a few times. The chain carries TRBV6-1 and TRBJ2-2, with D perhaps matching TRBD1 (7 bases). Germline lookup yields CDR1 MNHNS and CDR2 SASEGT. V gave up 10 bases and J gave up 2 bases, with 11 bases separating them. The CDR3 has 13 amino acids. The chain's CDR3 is CATGDRNTGELFF. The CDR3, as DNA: TGTGCCACGGGGGACAGAAACACCGGGGAGCTGTTTTTT.

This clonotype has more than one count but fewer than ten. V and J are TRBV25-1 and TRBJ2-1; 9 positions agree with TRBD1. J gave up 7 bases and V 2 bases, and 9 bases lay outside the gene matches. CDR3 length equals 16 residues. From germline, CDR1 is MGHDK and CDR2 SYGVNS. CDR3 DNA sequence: TGTGCCAGCAGTGAAATCGGAAGGACAGGGGCAAATGAGCAGTTCTTC. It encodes CASSEIGRTGANEQFF.

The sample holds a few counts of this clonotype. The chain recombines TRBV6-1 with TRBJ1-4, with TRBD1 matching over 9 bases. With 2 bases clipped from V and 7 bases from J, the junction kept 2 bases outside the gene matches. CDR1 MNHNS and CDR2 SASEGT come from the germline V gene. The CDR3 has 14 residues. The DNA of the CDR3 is TGTGCCAGCAGTGAATTGACAGGGGGTGAAAAACTGTTTTTT. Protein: CASSELTGGEKLFF.

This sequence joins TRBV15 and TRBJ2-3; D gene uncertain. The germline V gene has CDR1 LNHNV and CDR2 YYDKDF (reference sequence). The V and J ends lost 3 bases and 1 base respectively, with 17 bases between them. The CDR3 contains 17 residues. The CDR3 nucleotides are TGTGCCACCAGCAGGGTGGGCTCCATCTTCCGCACAGATACGCAGTATTTT. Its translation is CATSRVGSIFRTDTQYF.

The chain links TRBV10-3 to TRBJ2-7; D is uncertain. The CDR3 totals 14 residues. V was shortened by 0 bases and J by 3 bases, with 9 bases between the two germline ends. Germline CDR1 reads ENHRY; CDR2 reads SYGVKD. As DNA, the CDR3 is TGTGCCATCAGTGAGTCGAAAACCGTCTACGAGCAGTACTTC. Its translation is CAISESKTVYEQYF.

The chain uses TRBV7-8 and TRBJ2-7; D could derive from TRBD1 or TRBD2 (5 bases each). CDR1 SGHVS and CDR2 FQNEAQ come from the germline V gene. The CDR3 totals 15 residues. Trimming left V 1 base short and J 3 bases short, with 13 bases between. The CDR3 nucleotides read TGTGCCAGCAGCTTAGTAACCGGGACGGACTACGAGCAGTACTTC. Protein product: CASSLVTGTDYEQYF.

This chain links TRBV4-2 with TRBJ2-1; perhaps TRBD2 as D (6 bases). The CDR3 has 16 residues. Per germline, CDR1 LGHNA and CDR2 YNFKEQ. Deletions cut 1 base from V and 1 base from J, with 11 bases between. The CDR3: CASSQAWGLSYNEQFF. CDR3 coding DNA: TGTGCCAGCAGCCAAGCCTGGGGACTTTCCTACAATGAGCAGTTCTTC.

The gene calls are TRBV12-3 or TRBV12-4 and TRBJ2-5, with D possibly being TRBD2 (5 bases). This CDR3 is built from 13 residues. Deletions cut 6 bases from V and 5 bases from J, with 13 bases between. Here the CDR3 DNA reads TGTGCCAGCAGCACCGACCGGAGGGAGACCCAGTACTTC. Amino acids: CASSTDRRETQYF.

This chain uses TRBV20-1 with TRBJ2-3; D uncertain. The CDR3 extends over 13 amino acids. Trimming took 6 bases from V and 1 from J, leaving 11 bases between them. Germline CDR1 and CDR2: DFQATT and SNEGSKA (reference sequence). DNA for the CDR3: TGCAGTGCCCCTAGGTCGGGCACAGATACGCAGTATTTT. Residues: CSAPRSGTDTQYF.

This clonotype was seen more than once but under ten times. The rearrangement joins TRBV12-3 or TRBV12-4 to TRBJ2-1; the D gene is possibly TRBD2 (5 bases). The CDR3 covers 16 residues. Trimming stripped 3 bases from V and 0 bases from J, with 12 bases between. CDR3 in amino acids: CASSFVALSSYNEQFF. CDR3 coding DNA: TGTGCCAGCAGTTTTGTAGCGCTGAGCTCCTACAATGAGCAGTTCTTC.

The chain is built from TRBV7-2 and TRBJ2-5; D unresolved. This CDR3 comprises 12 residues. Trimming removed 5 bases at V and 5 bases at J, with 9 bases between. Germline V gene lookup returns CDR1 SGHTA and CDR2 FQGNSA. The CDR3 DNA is TGTGCCAGCAGCGGTTCGGGTGAGACCCAGTACTTC. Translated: CASSGSGETQYF.

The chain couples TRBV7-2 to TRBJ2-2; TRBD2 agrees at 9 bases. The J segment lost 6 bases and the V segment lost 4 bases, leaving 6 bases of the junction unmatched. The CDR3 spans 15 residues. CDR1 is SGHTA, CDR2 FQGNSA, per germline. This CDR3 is CASSSFSGSAGELFF. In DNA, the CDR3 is TGTGCCAGCAGCTCGTTTAGCGGGAGTGCCGGGGAGCTGTTTTTT.

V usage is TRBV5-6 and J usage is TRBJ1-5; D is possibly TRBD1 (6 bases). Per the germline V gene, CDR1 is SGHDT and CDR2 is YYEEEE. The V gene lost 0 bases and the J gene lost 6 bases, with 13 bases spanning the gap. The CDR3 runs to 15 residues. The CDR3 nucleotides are TGTGCCAGCAGCTTGGCTTTACAGGGAAGTCAGCCCCAGCATTTT. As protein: CASSLALQGSQPQHF.

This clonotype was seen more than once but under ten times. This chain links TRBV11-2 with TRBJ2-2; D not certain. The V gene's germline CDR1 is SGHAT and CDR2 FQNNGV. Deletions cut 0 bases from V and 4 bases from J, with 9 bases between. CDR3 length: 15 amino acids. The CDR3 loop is CASSLEASPTGELFF. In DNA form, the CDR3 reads TGTGCCAGCAGCTTAGAGGCCAGCCCCACCGGGGAGCTGTTTTTT. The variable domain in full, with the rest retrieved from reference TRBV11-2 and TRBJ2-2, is EAGVAQSPRYKIIEKRQSVAFWCNPISGHATLYWYQQILGQGPKLLIQFQNNGVVDDSQLPKDRFSAERLKGVDSTLKIQPAKLEDSAVYLCASSLEASPTGELFFGEGSRLTVL.

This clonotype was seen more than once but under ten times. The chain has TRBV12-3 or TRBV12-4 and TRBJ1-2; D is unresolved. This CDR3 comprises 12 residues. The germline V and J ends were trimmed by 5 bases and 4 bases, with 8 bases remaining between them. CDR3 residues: CASSGQIYGYTF. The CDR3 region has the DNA TGTGCCAGCAGTGGGCAGATCTATGGCTACACCTTC.

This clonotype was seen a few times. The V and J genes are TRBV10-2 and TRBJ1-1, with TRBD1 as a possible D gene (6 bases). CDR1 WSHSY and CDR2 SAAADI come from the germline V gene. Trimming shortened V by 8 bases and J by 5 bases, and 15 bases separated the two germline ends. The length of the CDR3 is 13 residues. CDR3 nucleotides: TGCGCCAGCCGCAGGGGAGTTTTTACTGAAGCTTTCTTT. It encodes CASRRGVFTEAFF.

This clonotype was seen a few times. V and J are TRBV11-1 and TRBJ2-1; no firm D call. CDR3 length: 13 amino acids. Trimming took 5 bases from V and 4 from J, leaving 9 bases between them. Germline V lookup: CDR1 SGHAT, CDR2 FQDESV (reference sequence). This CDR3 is CASSPTLYNEQFF. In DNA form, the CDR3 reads TGTGCCAGCAGCCCTACCTTATACAATGAGCAGTTCTTC. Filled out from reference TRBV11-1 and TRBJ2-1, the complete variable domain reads EAEVAQSPRYKITEKSQAVAFWCDPISGHATLYWYRQILGQGPELLVQFQDESVVDDSQLPKDRFSAERLKGVDSTLKIQPAELGDSAMYLCASSPTLYNEQFFGPGTRLTVL.